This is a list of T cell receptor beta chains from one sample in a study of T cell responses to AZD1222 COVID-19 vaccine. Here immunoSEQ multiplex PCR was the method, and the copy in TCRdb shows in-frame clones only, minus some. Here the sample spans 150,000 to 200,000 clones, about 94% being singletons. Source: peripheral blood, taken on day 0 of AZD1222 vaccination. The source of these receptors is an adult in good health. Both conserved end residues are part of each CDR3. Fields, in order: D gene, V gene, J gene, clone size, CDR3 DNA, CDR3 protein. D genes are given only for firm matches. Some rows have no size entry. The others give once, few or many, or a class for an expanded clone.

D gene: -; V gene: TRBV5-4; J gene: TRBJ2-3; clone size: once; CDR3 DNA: TGTGCCAGCAGCTTGGTCTCGGGAGCAAGAGATACGCAGTATTTT; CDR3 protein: CASSLVSGARDTQYF
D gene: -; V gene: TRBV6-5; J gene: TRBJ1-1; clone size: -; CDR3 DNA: TGTGCCAGCAGTTACTCGAGTCGCCCCGGGGGCACTGAAGCTTTCTTT; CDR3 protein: CASSYSSRPGGTEAFF
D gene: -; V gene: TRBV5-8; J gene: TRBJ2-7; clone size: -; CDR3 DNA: TGTGCCAGCGGCAGGGGGGCCTACGAGCAGTACTTC; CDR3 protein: CASGRGAYEQYF
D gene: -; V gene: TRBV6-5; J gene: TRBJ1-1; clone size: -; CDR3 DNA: TGTGCCAGCAGGACCGGGGCTGAAGCTTTCTTT; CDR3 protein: CASRTGAEAFF
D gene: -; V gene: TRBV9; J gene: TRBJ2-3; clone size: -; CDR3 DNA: TGTGCCAGCAGCCCCCGGGCCCGGGGAGATACGCAGTATTTT; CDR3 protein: CASSPRARGDTQYF
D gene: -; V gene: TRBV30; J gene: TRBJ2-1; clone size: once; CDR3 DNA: TGTGCCTGGAGTGTAAGTGACCCCATGAGCTCCTACAATGAGCAGTTCTTC; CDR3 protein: CAWSVSDPMSSYNEQFF
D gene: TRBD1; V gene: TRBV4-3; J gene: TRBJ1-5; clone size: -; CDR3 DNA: TGCGCCAGCAGCATTCGGACAGGCGGGGATCAGCCCCAGCATTTT; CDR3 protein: CASSIRTGGDQPQHF
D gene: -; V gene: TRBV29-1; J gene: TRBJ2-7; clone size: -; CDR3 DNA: TGCAGCGTCGAAGGTGGCGGGGTCGAGCAGTACTTC; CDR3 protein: CSVEGGGVEQYF
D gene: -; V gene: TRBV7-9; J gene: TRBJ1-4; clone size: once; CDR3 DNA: TGTGCCAGCAGCTACCGGGGTTGGGAAAAACTGTTTTTT; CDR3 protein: CASSYRGWEKLFF
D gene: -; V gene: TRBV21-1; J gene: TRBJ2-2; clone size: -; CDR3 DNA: TGTGCCAGCAGCAAACCAGATCCCACCGGGGAGCTGTTTTTT; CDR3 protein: CASSKPDPTGELFF
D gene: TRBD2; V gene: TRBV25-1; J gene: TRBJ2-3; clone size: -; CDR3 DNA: TGTGCCACCGTACTTAGCGGGAGCAGAGGGGATACGCAGTATTTT; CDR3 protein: CATVLSGSRGDTQYF
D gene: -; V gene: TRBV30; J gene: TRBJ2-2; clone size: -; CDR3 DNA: TGTGCCTGGAGCGCGGGCCCCGGGGAGCTGTTTTTT; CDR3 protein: CAWSAGPGELFF